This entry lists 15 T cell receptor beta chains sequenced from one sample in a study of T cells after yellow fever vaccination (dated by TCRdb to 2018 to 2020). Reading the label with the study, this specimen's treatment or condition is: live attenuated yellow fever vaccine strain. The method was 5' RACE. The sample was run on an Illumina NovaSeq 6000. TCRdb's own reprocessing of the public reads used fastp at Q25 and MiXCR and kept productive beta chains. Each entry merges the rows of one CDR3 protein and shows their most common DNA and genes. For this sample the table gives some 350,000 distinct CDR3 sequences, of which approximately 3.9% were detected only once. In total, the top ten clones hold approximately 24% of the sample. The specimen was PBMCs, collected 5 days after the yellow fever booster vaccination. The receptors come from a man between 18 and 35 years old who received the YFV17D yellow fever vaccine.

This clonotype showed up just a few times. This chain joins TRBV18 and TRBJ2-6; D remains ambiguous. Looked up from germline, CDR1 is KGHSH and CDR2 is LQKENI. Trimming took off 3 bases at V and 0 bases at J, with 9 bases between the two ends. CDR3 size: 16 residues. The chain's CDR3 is CASSPKRNSGANVLTF. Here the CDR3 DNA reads TGTGCCAGCTCACCTAAGAGGAACTCTGGGGCCAACGTCCTGACTTTC. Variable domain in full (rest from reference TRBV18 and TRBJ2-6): NAGVMQNPRHLVRRRGQEARLRCSPMKGHSHVYWYRQLPEEGLKFMVYLQKENIIDESGMPKERFSAEFPKEGPSILRIQQVVRGDSAAYFCASSPKRNSGANVLTFGAGSRLTVL.

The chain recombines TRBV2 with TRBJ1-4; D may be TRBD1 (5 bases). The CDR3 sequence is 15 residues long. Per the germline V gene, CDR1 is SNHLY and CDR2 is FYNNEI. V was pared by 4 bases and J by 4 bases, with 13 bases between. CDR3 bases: TGTGCCAGCAGTGTAAAGGGGCAGATTAATGAAAAACTGTTTTTT. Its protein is CASSVKGQINEKLFF. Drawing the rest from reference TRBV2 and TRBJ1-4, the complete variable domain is EPEVTQTPSHQVTQMGQEVILRCVPISNHLYFYWYRQILGQKVEFLVSFYNNEISEKSEIFDDQFSVERPDGSNFTLKIRSTKLEDSAMYFCASSVKGQINEKLFFGSGTQLSVL.

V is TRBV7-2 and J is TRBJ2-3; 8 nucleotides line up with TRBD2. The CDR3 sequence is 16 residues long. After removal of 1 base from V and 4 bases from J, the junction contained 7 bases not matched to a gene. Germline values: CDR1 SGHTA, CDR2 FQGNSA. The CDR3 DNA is TGTGCCAGCAGCTTAGGACGAAGCGGGGGATCAGATACGCAGTATTTT. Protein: CASSLGRSGGSDTQYF.

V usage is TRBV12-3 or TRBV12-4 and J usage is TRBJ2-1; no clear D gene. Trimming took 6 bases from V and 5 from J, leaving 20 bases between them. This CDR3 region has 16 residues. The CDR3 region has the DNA TGTGCCAGCAGCCGTGTGACACCGGTCGGCCACAATGAGCAGTTCTTC. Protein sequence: CASSRVTPVGHNEQFF.

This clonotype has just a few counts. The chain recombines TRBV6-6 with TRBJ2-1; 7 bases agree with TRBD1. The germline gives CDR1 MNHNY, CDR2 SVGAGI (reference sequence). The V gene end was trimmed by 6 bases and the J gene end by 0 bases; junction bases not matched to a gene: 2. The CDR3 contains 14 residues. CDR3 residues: CASRTGFSYNEQFF. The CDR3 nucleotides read TGTGCCAGCAGGACAGGGTTCTCCTACAATGAGCAGTTCTTC.

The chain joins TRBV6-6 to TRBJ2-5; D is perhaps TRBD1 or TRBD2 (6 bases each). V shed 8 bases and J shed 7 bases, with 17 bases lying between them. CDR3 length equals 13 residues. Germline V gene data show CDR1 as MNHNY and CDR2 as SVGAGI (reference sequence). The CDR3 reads CASLKGDSGTQYF. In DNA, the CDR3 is TGTGCCAGCCTAAAGGGGGACTCCGGGACCCAGTACTTC.

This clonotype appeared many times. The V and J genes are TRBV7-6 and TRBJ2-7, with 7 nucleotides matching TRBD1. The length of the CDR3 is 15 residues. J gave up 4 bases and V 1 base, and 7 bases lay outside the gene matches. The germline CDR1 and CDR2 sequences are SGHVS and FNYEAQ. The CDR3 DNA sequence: TGTGCCAGCAGCTTAGAGCAGGGGGTGAGGTACGAGCAGTACTTC. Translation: CASSLEQGVRYEQYF.

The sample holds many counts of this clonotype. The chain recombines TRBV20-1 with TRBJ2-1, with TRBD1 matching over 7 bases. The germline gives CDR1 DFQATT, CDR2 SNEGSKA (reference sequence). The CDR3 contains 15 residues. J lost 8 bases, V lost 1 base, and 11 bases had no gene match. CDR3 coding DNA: TGCAGTGCTAGAGCCGTAAACAGGGGTTCCTATGAGCAGTTCTTC. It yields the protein CSARAVNRGSYEQFF.

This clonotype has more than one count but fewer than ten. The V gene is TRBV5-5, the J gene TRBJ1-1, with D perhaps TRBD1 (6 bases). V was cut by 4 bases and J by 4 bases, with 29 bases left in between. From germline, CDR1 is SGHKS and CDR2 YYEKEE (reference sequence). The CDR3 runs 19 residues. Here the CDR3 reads CASSAPGVDRSTRGTEAFF. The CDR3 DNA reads TGTGCCAGCAGCGCACCTGGGGTGGACAGAAGTACCCGAGGCACTGAAGCTTTCTTT. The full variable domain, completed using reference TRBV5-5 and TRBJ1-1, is DAGVTQSPTHLIKTRGQQVTLRCSPISGHKSVSWYQQVLGQGPQFIFQYYEKEERGRGNFPDRFSARQFPNYSSELNVNALLLGDSALYLCASSAPGVDRSTRGTEAFFGQGTRLTVV.

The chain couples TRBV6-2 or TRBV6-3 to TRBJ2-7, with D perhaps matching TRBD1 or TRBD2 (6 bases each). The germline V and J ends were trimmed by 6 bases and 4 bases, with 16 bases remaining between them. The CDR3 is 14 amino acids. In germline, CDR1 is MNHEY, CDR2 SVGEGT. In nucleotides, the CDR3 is TGTGCCAGCAGCTTCCGGGGGCGCGTTTACGAGCAGTACGTC. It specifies CASSFRGRVYEQYV.

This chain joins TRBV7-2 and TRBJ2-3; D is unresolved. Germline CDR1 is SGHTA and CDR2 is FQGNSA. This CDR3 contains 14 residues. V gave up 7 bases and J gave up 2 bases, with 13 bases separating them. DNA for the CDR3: TGTGCCAGCAAATCTGAGGCCTTCACAGATACGCAGTATTTT. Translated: CASKSEAFTDTQYF.

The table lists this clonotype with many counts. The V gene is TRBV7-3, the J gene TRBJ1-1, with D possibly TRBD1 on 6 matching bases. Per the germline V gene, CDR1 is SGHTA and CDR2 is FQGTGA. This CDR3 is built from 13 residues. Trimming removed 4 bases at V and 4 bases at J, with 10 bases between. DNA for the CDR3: TGTGCCAGCAGCTCCCCAGGGGCCACTGAAGCTTTCTTT. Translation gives CASSSPGATEAFF.

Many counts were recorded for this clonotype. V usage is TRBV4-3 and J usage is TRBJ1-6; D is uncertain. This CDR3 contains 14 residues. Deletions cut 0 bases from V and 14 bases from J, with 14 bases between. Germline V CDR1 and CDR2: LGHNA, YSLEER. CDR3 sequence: CASSQDRKGPSLHF. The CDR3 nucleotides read TGCGCCAGCAGCCAAGATCGAAAGGGTCCATCCCTCCACTTT.

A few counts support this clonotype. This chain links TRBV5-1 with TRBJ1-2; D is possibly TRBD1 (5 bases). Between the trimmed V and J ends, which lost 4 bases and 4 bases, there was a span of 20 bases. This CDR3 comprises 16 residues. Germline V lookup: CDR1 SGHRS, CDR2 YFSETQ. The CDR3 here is CASSPAGSGGSYGYTF. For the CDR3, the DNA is TGCGCCAGCAGCCCCGCAGGGTCCGGAGGTAGCTATGGCTACACCTTC.

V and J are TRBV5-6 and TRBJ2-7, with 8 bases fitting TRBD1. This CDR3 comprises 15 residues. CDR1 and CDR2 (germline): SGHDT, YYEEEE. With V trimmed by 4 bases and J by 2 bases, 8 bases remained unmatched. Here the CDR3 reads CASSPLGQDTYEQYF. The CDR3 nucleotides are TGTGCCAGCAGCCCACTGGGACAGGATACCTACGAGCAGTACTTC. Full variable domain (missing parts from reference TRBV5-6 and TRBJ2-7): DAGVTQSPTHLIKTRGQQVTLRCSPKSGHDTVSWYQQALGQGPQFIFQYYEEEERQRGNFPDRFSGHQFPNYSSELNVNALLLGDSALYLCASSPLGQDTYEQYFGPGTRLTVT.